Here is one T cell receptor (beta chain) with its context. These data belong to a study of blood T cell repertoires in COVID-19. The data were produced by immunoSEQ multiplex PCR, yet TCRdb's version contains in-frame clones alone and is incomplete. Altogether 310,000 or so clones are present, approximately 90% being singletons, with the ten largest covering approximately 4%. The germline gives CDR1 GTSNPN, CDR2 SVGIG (reference sequence). After removal of 8 bases from V and 7 bases from J, the junction contained 20 bases not matched to a gene. The CDR3 has 17 residues. Specimen: peripheral blood. The receptor was derived from a woman in her fifties or sixties with active or convalescent COVID-19. V gene TRBV30 combines with J gene TRBJ2-1, with TRBD2 matching 10 bases. The CDR3 reads CARERKREGLAKNEQFF. CDR3 bases: TGTGCCCGAGAAAGGAAGCGGGAGGGCCTCGCGAAGAATGAGCAGTTCTTC.